The T cell receptor (beta chain) under discussion was sequenced for a study of T cells in Graves' hyperthyroidism and ophthalmopathy. Study information: Any treatment followed the collection of peripheral blood at initial diagnosis.

Template material for amplifying TCR beta CDR3 regions consisted of RNA transcripts. Using the HTBI primer set, a first-round RT-PCR was run on the TCR CDR3. TCRdb reprocessed the multiplex PCR reads via MiXCR and lists one record per CDR3 protein. The repertoire holds around 600,000 distinct CDR3 sequences, with about 15% as singletons. Findings and caveats of the study: Researchers found most expanded thyroid clonotypes above 0.001 in blood as well. Ophthalmopathy stood apart from stable hyperthyroidism in a 13 V-J model.

Reasons for excluding patients were uncontrolled infection, other autoimmune disease, pregnancy or lactation. The CDR3 totals 12 residues. Germline CDR1 reads DFQATT; CDR2 reads SNEGSKA (reference sequence). This clonotype was seen ten or more times. As yet, its antigen is unknown. The sequence derives from a woman in her forties or fifties with Graves' ophthalmopathy. The rearrangement uses TRBV20-1 and TRBJ1-1, with D possibly being TRBD1 (6 bases). Sequencing was done on a sample of blood. As DNA, the CDR3 is TGCAGAGGAGACAGGATGAACACTGAAGCTTTCTTT. Translated, it gives CRGDRMNTEAFF.